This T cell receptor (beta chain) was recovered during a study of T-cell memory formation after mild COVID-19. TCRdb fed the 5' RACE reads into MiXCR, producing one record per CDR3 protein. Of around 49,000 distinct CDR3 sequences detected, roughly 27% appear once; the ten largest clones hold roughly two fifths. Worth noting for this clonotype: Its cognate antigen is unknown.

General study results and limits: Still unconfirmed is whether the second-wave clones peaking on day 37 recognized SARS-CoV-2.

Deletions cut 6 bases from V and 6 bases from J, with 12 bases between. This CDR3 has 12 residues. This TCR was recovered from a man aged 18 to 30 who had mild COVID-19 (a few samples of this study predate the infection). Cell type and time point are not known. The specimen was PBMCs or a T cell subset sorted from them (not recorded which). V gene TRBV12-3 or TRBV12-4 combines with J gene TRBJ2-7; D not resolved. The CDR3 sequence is CASSPSLGEQYF. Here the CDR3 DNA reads TGTGCCAGCAGCCCCTCTTTGGGCGAGCAGTACTTC.